The 8 T cell receptor beta chains below were found in one sample sequenced in a study of blood T cell repertoires in COVID-19. Sequenced by immunoSEQ multiplex PCR; TCRdb stores in-frame clones only, minus some. The sample carries around 73,000 clones, roughly four fifths recorded once. Sample: peripheral blood. Receptors were obtained from a human donor in a cohort sampled during active COVID-19.

A remark on this clone: The sample holds other DNA sequences that translate to the same CDR3. The gene calls are TRBV9 and TRBJ2-2; no firm D call. The germline CDR1 and CDR2 sequences are SGDLS and YYNGEE. The CDR3 is 12 residues long. The germline V and J ends were trimmed by 0 bases and 6 bases, with 3 bases remaining between them. The CDR3 sequence: CASSVAAGELFF. The CDR3 region has the DNA TGTGCCAGCAGCGTAGCGGCCGGGGAGCTGTTTTTT.

The genes are TRBV14 and TRBJ2-2, with D possibly being TRBD1 (5 bases). The CDR3 consists of 16 residues. The V end was cut by 4 bases, the J end by 2 bases, with 14 bases between. CDR1 and CDR2 from the germline V gene are SGHDN and FVKESK. The CDR3 bases are TGTGCCAGCAGCCCGTTTCAGGGTGGAAACACCGGGGAGCTGTTTTTT. Translation gives CASSPFQGGNTGELFF.

The chain recombines TRBV6-5 with TRBJ2-5, with TRBD2 identical over 9 bases. CDR1 and CDR2 (germline): MNHEY, SVGAGI. Trimming cost V 8 bases and J 2 bases; bases outside gene matches: 9. CDR3 length equals 15 residues. The CDR3, as DNA: TGTGCCAGCCGGAGGAGCGGGGGGCTTCAAGAGACCCAGTACTTC. Its translation: CASRRSGGLQETQYF.

The V and J genes are TRBV5-1 and TRBJ1-5; D is possibly TRBD1 (6 bases). Germline assignment: CDR1 SGHRS and CDR2 YFSETQ. V lost 4 bases, J lost 0 bases, and 11 bases lay in between. This CDR3 has 15 amino acids. CDR3 region: CASSEGTYSNQPQHF. The CDR3 nucleotides are TGCGCCAGCAGCGAGGGGACATATAGCAATCAGCCCCAGCATTTT.

The chain combines TRBV6-5 with TRBJ1-2; D is perhaps TRBD1 (6 bases). The ends were cut back, 11 bases at V and 3 bases at J, with 10 bases in the middle. The V gene's germline CDR1 is MNHEY and CDR2 SVGAGI. This CDR3 has 11 residues. The CDR3 DNA reads as TGTGCCGCGACAGGAGACTATGGCTACACCTTC. Protein product: CAATGDYGYTF.

The chain combines TRBV5-6 with TRBJ2-4; D possibly corresponds to TRBD1 (5 bases). Germline V gives CDR1 SGHDT, CDR2 YYEEEE. This CDR3 spans 16 amino acids. The V gene lost 1 base and the J gene lost 2 bases, with 13 bases spanning the gap. The CDR3 region is CASSLRIGVTKNIQYF. The DNA of the CDR3 is TGTGCCAGCAGCTTGAGGATAGGGGTGACCAAAAACATTCAGTACTTC.

This clone was found a few times. The V gene is TRBV3-1 (or the pseudogene TRBV3-2), the J gene TRBJ1-1; 10 nucleotides match TRBD1. Germline lookup yields CDR1 LGHDT and CDR2 YNNKEL (reference sequence). The CDR3 contains 16 residues. The V and J ends lost 1 base and 4 bases, in that order; junction bases with no gene match: 6. The CDR3 sequence is CASSQGQGAPTTEAFF. In DNA, the CDR3 is TGTGCCAGCAGCCAAGGACAGGGGGCTCCCACCACTGAAGCTTTCTTT.

The chain couples TRBV11-3 to TRBJ2-3, with a tentative D call TRBD2 (5 bases). The CDR3 has 14 residues. The V gene's germline CDR1 is SGHNT and CDR2 YENEEA. V lost 9 bases and J lost 4, with 17 bases in between. CDR3 nucleotides: TGTGCCAGTACCCTCCGGGGTAAGGCAGATACGCAGTATTTT. Amino acid sequence: CASTLRGKADTQYF.